What follows describes a single TCR beta chain. Its antigen is as yet unknown. Germline lookup yields CDR1 KGHDR and CDR2 SFDVKD. The V and J ends lost 9 bases and 0 bases, in that order; junction bases with no gene match: 12. CDR3 length: 17 amino acids. The data are from a study of T cell responses to AZD1222 COVID-19 vaccine. TCRdb's copy holds only in-frame clones and misses some; the assay was immunoSEQ multiplex PCR. The data contain about 130,000 clones, 87% of them singletons. Study-level points and caveats: The sample set comprised mostly white British donors with more females, and clonal diversity was possibly underestimated. Spike-specific TCR depth and breadth grew after two AZD1222 doses. In the spike-specific TCR repertoire, nearly half reportedly target unmutated variant regions.

The source of this sequence is an adult in good health. Sample: peripheral blood, taken on day 0 of AZD1222 vaccination. The J gene is TRBJ2-5, the V gene TRBV24-1; 10 bases align to TRBD1. CDR3 loop: CATGQRRDRGNQETQYF. The CDR3 DNA follows: TGTGCCACCGGCCAGCGGAGGGACAGGGGAAACCAAGAGACCCAGTACTTC.